This T cell receptor (beta chain) came from a study of blood T cell repertoires in COVID-19. Original processing notes: Reference gene primer amplification in the assay estimated nucleated cell counts. Profiling relied on immunoSEQ multiplex PCR, and the TCRdb table lists in-frame clones only, not all of them. That table gives V, J and clone size, and the DNA gave D and trimming. This repertoire shows about 200,000 clones, more than 60% found once; its top ten account for about 13%. The trim removed 4 bases at V and 4 bases at J, leaving 7 bases unmatched. The CDR3 has 18 amino acids. Germline CDR1 SGDLS, CDR2 YYNGEE.

J is TRBJ2-2 and V is TRBV9, with 16 bases fitting TRBD2. Source material: peripheral blood. This TCR came from a man between 50 and 59 years old who had recovered from COVID-19. The CDR3 nucleotides read TGTGCCAGCAGCCCCCAGGGACTAGCGGGAGGGCCCACCGGGGAGCTGTTTTTT. Encoded protein: CASSPQGLAGGPTGELFF.